This is a list of T cell receptor beta chains from one sample in a study of T cell responses to AZD1222 COVID-19 vaccine. Profiling relied on immunoSEQ multiplex PCR, and the TCRdb table lists in-frame clones only, not all of them. This table holds roughly 83,000 clones, roughly 83% found once. The sequences come from peripheral blood, collected on day 0 of AZD1222 vaccination. These receptor sequences come from an adult in good health. The CDR3 runs from the conserved cysteine through the conserved F or W. D genes are given only for firm matches. For some rows the clone size is stated as once, few or many, or as a class when expanded; others skip it.

clone_size: NA
j_call: TRBJ2-7
cdr3_length: 15
v_call: TRBV9
d_call: TRBD2
cdr3_nt: TGTGCCAGCAGCGTAGCTGGCGGGGGGCTATACGAGCAGTACTTC
cdr3_aa: CASSVAGGGLYEQYF

clone_size: once
j_call: TRBJ1-1
cdr3_length: 15
v_call: TRBV5-1
d_call: NA
cdr3_nt: TGCGCCAGCAGCTTGGACGGGGGGCGTAGTACTGAAGCTTTCTTT
cdr3_aa: CASSLDGGRSTEAFF

clone_size: NA
j_call: TRBJ1-1
cdr3_length: 12
v_call: TRBV2
d_call: NA
cdr3_nt: TGTGCCAGCAGTGAAGCGGGGGGGACAACTTTCTTT
cdr3_aa: CASSEAGGTTFF

clone_size: once
j_call: TRBJ2-5
cdr3_length: 15
v_call: TRBV2
d_call: TRBD2
cdr3_nt: TGTGCCAGCAGGACTAGCGCACTTGAGGCGGGGACCCAGTACTTC
cdr3_aa: CASRTSALEAGTQYF

clone_size: NA
j_call: TRBJ2-7
cdr3_length: 16
v_call: TRBV30
d_call: NA
cdr3_nt: TGTGCCTGGAGTGTACCTTCGGACAGTATTTACTACGAGCAGTACTTC
cdr3_aa: CAWSVPSDSIYYEQYF

clone_size: few
j_call: TRBJ2-7
cdr3_length: 12
v_call: TRBV13
d_call: NA
cdr3_nt: TGTGCCAGCAGCTTCCGGTCGTACGAGCAGTACTTC
cdr3_aa: CASSFRSYEQYF

clone_size: NA
j_call: TRBJ2-7
cdr3_length: 12
v_call: TRBV6-1
d_call: NA
cdr3_nt: TGTGCCAGCAGTGAATTTTCCTACGAGCAGTACTTC
cdr3_aa: CASSEFSYEQYF

clone_size: NA
j_call: TRBJ1-3
cdr3_length: 15
v_call: TRBV10-3
d_call: NA
cdr3_nt: TGTGCCATCAGTGCAAAACAGGGCTCTGGAAACACCATATATTTT
cdr3_aa: CAISAKQGSGNTIYF

clone_size: NA
j_call: TRBJ1-3
cdr3_length: 17
v_call: TRBV4-3
d_call: TRBD1
cdr3_nt: TGCGCCAGCAGCCAAGATACCAGGGGGGCGATTGGAAACACCATATATTTT
cdr3_aa: CASSQDTRGAIGNTIYF

clone_size: NA
j_call: TRBJ2-2
cdr3_length: 15
v_call: TRBV27
d_call: NA
cdr3_nt: TGTGCCAGCAGTTTATGGCGGGTAAACACCGGGGAGCTGTTTTTT
cdr3_aa: CASSLWRVNTGELFF

clone_size: NA
j_call: TRBJ1-6
cdr3_length: 17
v_call: TRBV5-4
d_call: TRBD1
cdr3_nt: TGTGCCAGCAGCTTGGGGCCTCCGGGACAGGGATCGACACCCCTCCACTTT
cdr3_aa: CASSLGPPGQGSTPLHF

clone_size: few
j_call: TRBJ1-5
cdr3_length: 15
v_call: TRBV6-5
d_call: NA
cdr3_nt: TGTGCCAGCAGTTACTCGTTCAGGGCCGATCAGCCCCAGCATTTT
cdr3_aa: CASSYSFRADQPQHF

clone_size: NA
j_call: TRBJ2-7
cdr3_length: 15
v_call: TRBV27
d_call: NA
cdr3_nt: TGTGCCAGCAGTTCCCGGGTGGGGCTAGACTACGAGCAGTACTTC
cdr3_aa: CASSSRVGLDYEQYF

clone_size: NA
j_call: TRBJ1-1
cdr3_length: 13
v_call: TRBV7-8
d_call: NA
cdr3_nt: TGCGCCAGCAGCTTAGCGCTGGGCGGTGAGGCTTTCTTT
cdr3_aa: CASSLALGGEAFF

clone_size: NA
j_call: TRBJ2-1
cdr3_length: 17
v_call: TRBV5-1
d_call: NA
cdr3_nt: TGCGCCAGCAGCCCTGGTAGTAGCGCGATGATGTACAATGAGCAGTTCTTC
cdr3_aa: CASSPGSSAMMYNEQFF

clone_size: once
j_call: TRBJ1-1
cdr3_length: 14
v_call: TRBV2
d_call: TRBD1
cdr3_nt: TGTGCCAGCACCCGACAGGGTAGGTCGACTGAAGCTTTCTTT
cdr3_aa: CASTRQGRSTEAFF

clone_size: NA
j_call: TRBJ1-1
cdr3_length: 14
v_call: TRBV5-1
d_call: TRBD1
cdr3_nt: TGCGCCAGCAGCTCGTCAGGGACAGGGGTCTTGGCTTTCTTT
cdr3_aa: CASSSSGTGVLAFF

clone_size: few
j_call: TRBJ1-1
cdr3_length: 17
v_call: TRBV4-3
d_call: TRBD1
cdr3_nt: TGCGCCAGCAGCCAAGATCTAGACAGGGCCTTGAACACTGAAGCTTTCTTT
cdr3_aa: CASSQDLDRALNTEAFF

clone_size: NA
j_call: TRBJ1-2
cdr3_length: 14
v_call: TRBV6-5
d_call: NA
cdr3_nt: TGTGCCAGCAGGCCGGACGGAGCTAACTATGGCTACACCTTC
cdr3_aa: CASRPDGANYGYTF

clone_size: NA
j_call: TRBJ1-3
cdr3_length: 15
v_call: TRBV18
d_call: NA
cdr3_nt: TGTGCCAGCTCACGGGCAGGGAACTCTGGAAACACCATATATTTT
cdr3_aa: CASSRAGNSGNTIYF

clone_size: NA
j_call: TRBJ1-1
cdr3_length: 15
v_call: TRBV5-1
d_call: NA
cdr3_nt: TGCGCCAGCAGCCCGGTGGGGGGTAATATCGCTGAAGCTTTCTTT
cdr3_aa: CASSPVGGNIAEAFF

clone_size: few
j_call: TRBJ2-3
cdr3_length: 12
v_call: TRBV5-4
d_call: NA
cdr3_nt: TGTGCCAGCAGCTTGGGTCCGAGGGCGCAGTATTTT
cdr3_aa: CASSLGPRAQYF

clone_size: NA
j_call: TRBJ2-7
cdr3_length: 13
v_call: TRBV12-3/TRBV12-4
d_call: NA
cdr3_nt: TGTGCCAGCAGTATCCGGTCCCCGGTAGAGCAGTACTTC
cdr3_aa: CASSIRSPVEQYF

clone_size: NA
j_call: TRBJ2-7
cdr3_length: 14
v_call: TRBV6-2/TRBV6-3
d_call: NA
cdr3_nt: TGTGCCAGCAGCTTAACAGGGCCTCTCTACGAGCAGTACTTC
cdr3_aa: CASSLTGPLYEQYF

clone_size: NA
j_call: TRBJ1-5
cdr3_length: 12
v_call: TRBV12-3/TRBV12-4
d_call: NA
cdr3_nt: NA
cdr3_aa: CASSLVGRGAHF

clone_size: NA
j_call: TRBJ1-5
cdr3_length: 16
v_call: TRBV11-3
d_call: NA
cdr3_nt: TGTGCCAGCAGCTTAGAAGACAGGATTCGTCTTCGGCCCCAGCATTTT
cdr3_aa: CASSLEDRIRLRPQHF

clone_size: NA
j_call: TRBJ1-1
cdr3_length: 15
v_call: TRBV9
d_call: NA
cdr3_nt: TGTGCCAGCAGCCTCCGGGCCAACGGAGGCACTGAAGCTTTCTTT
cdr3_aa: CASSLRANGGTEAFF

clone_size: NA
j_call: TRBJ2-2
cdr3_length: 16
v_call: TRBV4-2
d_call: TRBD1
cdr3_nt: TGTGCCAGCAGCCAAGCCGGACAGGGGGTTGGAGGGGAGCTGTTTTTT
cdr3_aa: CASSQAGQGVGGELFF

clone_size: once
j_call: TRBJ2-1
cdr3_length: 15
v_call: TRBV4-3
d_call: TRBD2
cdr3_nt: TGCGCCAGCAGCCAGCGGGAGGTGTCCTACAATGAGCAGTTCTTC
cdr3_aa: CASSQREVSYNEQFF

clone_size: NA
j_call: TRBJ2-7
cdr3_length: 13
v_call: TRBV20-1
d_call: NA
cdr3_nt: TGCAGTGCCAGTTCCGGGGTCAACTACGAGCAGTACTTC
cdr3_aa: CSASSGVNYEQYF

clone_size: NA
j_call: TRBJ1-2
cdr3_length: 15
v_call: TRBV5-1
d_call: NA
cdr3_nt: TGCGCCAGCAGCCAAGACGGGCGGATCTTCTATGGCTACACCTTC
cdr3_aa: CASSQDGRIFYGYTF

clone_size: NA
j_call: TRBJ1-5
cdr3_length: 13
v_call: TRBV11-2
d_call: NA
cdr3_nt: TGTGCCAGCAGCTTGACAGTGCAGCAGCCCCAGCATTTT
cdr3_aa: CASSLTVQQPQHF

clone_size: NA
j_call: TRBJ2-1
cdr3_length: 14
v_call: TRBV19
d_call: TRBD2
cdr3_nt: TGTGCCAGTAGCCTGGGACTAGCGGGAGATGAGCAGTTCTTC
cdr3_aa: CASSLGLAGDEQFF

clone_size: NA
j_call: TRBJ1-2
cdr3_length: 13
v_call: TRBV6-1
d_call: TRBD1
cdr3_nt: TGTGCCAGCAGTGAGGCCAGGGGGTATGGCTACACCTTC
cdr3_aa: CASSEARGYGYTF

clone_size: NA
j_call: TRBJ1-1
cdr3_length: 15
v_call: TRBV5-1
d_call: NA
cdr3_nt: TGCGCCAGCAGCTTGATGGCAGGGAAGGTTTCTGAAGCTTTCTTT
cdr3_aa: CASSLMAGKVSEAFF

clone_size: NA
j_call: TRBJ2-5
cdr3_length: 15
v_call: TRBV7-7
d_call: TRBD1
cdr3_nt: TGTGCTAGCAGCTTGGGGACAGGGGGCGTCGAGACCCAGTACTTC
cdr3_aa: CASSLGTGGVETQYF

clone_size: NA
j_call: TRBJ1-5
cdr3_length: 17
v_call: TRBV5-8
d_call: NA
cdr3_nt: TGTGCCAGCAGCTTGGCCTCCAGGTTCACTTCCAATCAGCCCCAGCATTTT
cdr3_aa: CASSLASRFTSNQPQHF

clone_size: NA
j_call: TRBJ2-1
cdr3_length: 16
v_call: TRBV10-3
d_call: TRBD1
cdr3_nt: TGTGCCATCAGTGAGGAACCGGGACAGGGTAAAAATGAGCAGTTCTTC
cdr3_aa: CAISEEPGQGKNEQFF

clone_size: NA
j_call: TRBJ2-7
cdr3_length: 12
v_call: TRBV29-1
d_call: NA
cdr3_nt: TGCAGCGTTGAAAGGGAAAACTACGAGCAGTACTTC
cdr3_aa: CSVERENYEQYF

clone_size: NA
j_call: TRBJ2-3
cdr3_length: 16
v_call: TRBV5-1
d_call: TRBD1
cdr3_nt: TGCGCCAGCAGCCAAGGGACAGGGGTGGGGTCCGACACGCAGTATTTT
cdr3_aa: CASSQGTGVGSDTQYF

clone_size: NA
j_call: TRBJ2-7
cdr3_length: 13
v_call: TRBV2
d_call: NA
cdr3_nt: TGTGCCAGCAGTGGGGTACATTCCTACGAGCAGTACTTC
cdr3_aa: CASSGVHSYEQYF

clone_size: NA
j_call: TRBJ1-6
cdr3_length: 16
v_call: TRBV27
d_call: NA
cdr3_nt: TGTGCCAGCAGTTTATCGTGGCAGGGGTATAATTCACCCCTCCACTTT
cdr3_aa: CASSLSWQGYNSPLHF

clone_size: NA
j_call: TRBJ1-2
cdr3_length: 15
v_call: TRBV9
d_call: NA
cdr3_nt: TGTGCCAGCAGTCCTCTCCCCGGAGGCCCGTATGGCTACACCTTC
cdr3_aa: CASSPLPGGPYGYTF

clone_size: NA
j_call: TRBJ1-1
cdr3_length: 14
v_call: TRBV6-5
d_call: NA
cdr3_nt: TGTGCCAGCAGTCTACTAGGCGGGAACACTGAAGCTTTCTTT
cdr3_aa: CASSLLGGNTEAFF

clone_size: NA
j_call: TRBJ1-1
cdr3_length: 13
v_call: TRBV6-5
d_call: NA
cdr3_nt: TGTGCCAGCAGTTACTACCCTACTAGTGAAGCTTTCTTT
cdr3_aa: CASSYYPTSEAFF

clone_size: NA
j_call: TRBJ2-5
cdr3_length: 16
v_call: TRBV5-1
d_call: NA
cdr3_nt: TGCGCCAGCAGCTTGGTGTCAGGGGCAGAAGGAGAGACCCAGTACTTC
cdr3_aa: CASSLVSGAEGETQYF

clone_size: once
j_call: TRBJ2-7
cdr3_length: 9
v_call: TRBV19
d_call: NA
cdr3_nt: TGTGCCAGTTTAATAAAGCAGGCATTC
cdr3_aa: CASLIKQAF

clone_size: NA
j_call: TRBJ1-2
cdr3_length: 15
v_call: TRBV16
d_call: TRBD1
cdr3_nt: TGTGCCAGCAGCCAATCGTCGACAGGGGCCTATGGCTACACCTTC
cdr3_aa: CASSQSSTGAYGYTF

clone_size: NA
j_call: TRBJ2-7
cdr3_length: 13
v_call: TRBV11-2
d_call: TRBD1
cdr3_nt: TGTGCCAGCAGCCTCGCCTCCGGGACAGCTCAGTACTTC
cdr3_aa: CASSLASGTAQYF

clone_size: NA
j_call: TRBJ2-1
cdr3_length: 14
v_call: TRBV2
d_call: TRBD1
cdr3_nt: TGTGCCAGCCAGAGAAGGACAGGGGGCAATGAGCAGTTCTTC
cdr3_aa: CASQRRTGGNEQFF

clone_size: NA
j_call: TRBJ1-2
cdr3_length: 15
v_call: TRBV11-2
d_call: NA
cdr3_nt: TGTGCCAGCAGCTTGGCTTTTACAGGGCCCTATGGCTACACCTTC
cdr3_aa: CASSLAFTGPYGYTF

clone_size: NA
j_call: TRBJ2-3
cdr3_length: 13
v_call: TRBV29-1
d_call: NA
cdr3_nt: TGCAGCGCGGTACAGGGACCCTCGGATACGCAGTATTTT
cdr3_aa: CSAVQGPSDTQYF

clone_size: few
j_call: TRBJ1-1
cdr3_length: 13
v_call: TRBV12-5
d_call: NA
cdr3_nt: TGTGCTAGTGGTTCAGGGTTTATCACTGAAGCTTTCTTT
cdr3_aa: CASGSGFITEAFF

clone_size: NA
j_call: TRBJ1-5
cdr3_length: 13
v_call: TRBV7-9
d_call: NA
cdr3_nt: TGTGCCAGCAGCTTATCTCTTAGTCAGCCCCAGCATTTT
cdr3_aa: CASSLSLSQPQHF

clone_size: NA
j_call: TRBJ1-5
cdr3_length: 13
v_call: TRBV2
d_call: NA
cdr3_nt: TGTGCCGGGCGGTCATCCCCCGATCAGCCCCAGCATTTT
cdr3_aa: CAGRSSPDQPQHF

clone_size: NA
j_call: TRBJ2-3
cdr3_length: 17
v_call: TRBV7-8
d_call: TRBD2
cdr3_nt: TGTGCCAGCAGCTTAGTCGTAGCGGGGATGGGCCCAGATACGCAGTATTTT
cdr3_aa: CASSLVVAGMGPDTQYF

clone_size: NA
j_call: TRBJ1-5
cdr3_length: 16
v_call: TRBV28
d_call: NA
cdr3_nt: TGTGCCAGCAGCTCTAACTGGGGAGACAGCAATCAGCCCCAGCATTTT
cdr3_aa: CASSSNWGDSNQPQHF

clone_size: NA
j_call: TRBJ2-1
cdr3_length: 15
v_call: TRBV7-9
d_call: TRBD2
cdr3_nt: TGTGCCAGCAGTCTACTAGCGCTAAACGCGGCCGAGCAGTTCTTC
cdr3_aa: CASSLLALNAAEQFF

clone_size: NA
j_call: TRBJ1-6
cdr3_length: 14
v_call: TRBV19
d_call: NA
cdr3_nt: TGTGCCACCGCCCCAGGGCTCTATAATTCACCCCTCCACTTT
cdr3_aa: CATAPGLYNSPLHF

clone_size: few
j_call: TRBJ1-4
cdr3_length: 15
v_call: TRBV21-1
d_call: NA
cdr3_nt: TGTGCCAGCAGCAAGGGGGACAAGAACAAGGAAAAACTGTTTTTT
cdr3_aa: CASSKGDKNKEKLFF